These 12 T cell receptor beta chains came from one sample sequenced in a study of T cells after posttransplantation cyclophosphamide listed by TCRdb under 2016. Library generation was performed with the immunoSEQ multiplex PCR assay. Held by TCRdb, this immuneACCESS table contains in-frame sequences only and omits some clones. Under half of the omission traces to an unresolved V gene where checked; the cause of the rest is unknown. This sample is represented by about 39,000 clones, with no singletons among them. The ten largest clones take up more than 4.5% of the sample. The specimen sequenced was PBMCs. The receptors shown here come from a woman between 45 and 65 years old in good health and a related stem cell transplant donor.

This clone has at least ten counts. Other DNA sequences from this sample encode an identical CDR3 as well. The gene calls are TRBV5-1 and TRBJ1-1; D ambiguous. Germline V gene sequence: CDR1 SGHRS, CDR2 YFSETQ. Trimming cost V 5 bases and J 2 bases, with 10 bases left between them. The CDR3 totals 13 residues. The CDR3 region has the DNA TGCGCCAGCAGAGGGAGGCTTAACACTGAAGCTTTCTTT. It translates to CASRGRLNTEAFF.

This clone was picked up a small number of times. The rearrangement joins TRBV28 to TRBJ2-3, with D perhaps TRBD1 (6 bases). Trimming removed 6 bases at V and 6 bases at J, with 16 bases between. Germline values: CDR1 MDHEN, CDR2 SYDVKM. This CDR3 region has 14 residues. The DNA of the CDR3 is TGTGCCAGCAGCGGACAGTCCCTACGGGATACGCAGTATTTT. It yields the protein CASSGQSLRDTQYF.

This clone was picked up many times. Here the CDR3 DNA reads TGTGCCAGCAGCTCCCTGTATAATTCACCCCTCCACTTT. Residues: CASSSLYNSPLHF. The chain has TRBV9 and TRBJ1-6; D is undetermined. CDR1 and CDR2 (germline): SGDLS, YYNGEE. This CDR3 is built from 13 residues. The V and J ends lost 4 bases and 4 bases respectively, with 6 bases between them. Filled out from reference TRBV9 and TRBJ1-6, the complete variable domain reads DSGVTQTPKHLITATGQRVTLRCSPRSGDLSVYWYQQSLDQGLQFLIQYYNGEERAKGNILERFSAQQFPDLHSELNLSSLELGDSALYFCASSSLYNSPLHFGNGTRLTVT.

This clone showed up many times. The rearrangement uses TRBV5-1 and TRBJ1-1, with D perhaps matching TRBD1 (5 bases). V shed 5 bases and J shed 4 bases, with 15 bases lying between them. Per the germline V gene, CDR1 is SGHRS and CDR2 is YFSETQ. CDR3 size: 14 residues. The CDR3 DNA sequence: TGCGCCAGCAGTAATCAGGGAGGTACCACTGAAGCTTTCTTT. Its protein product is CASSNQGGTTEAFF.

This clone was seen repeatedly, ten times or more. The genes are TRBV11-1 and TRBJ1-1; tentative D call: TRBD1 (6 bases). This CDR3 has 18 residues. CDR1 SGHAT and CDR2 FQDESV come from the germline V gene (reference sequence). Between the trimmed V and J ends, which lost 3 bases and 0 bases, there was a span of 20 bases. CDR3 protein: CASSFRPGQLPMNTEAFF. The CDR3 DNA follows: TGTGCCAGCAGCTTCCGCCCCGGACAGCTTCCTATGAACACTGAAGCTTTCTTT.

This clone has at least ten counts. This rearrangement joins TRBV6-5 to TRBJ1-2; 11 nucleotides align to TRBD1. In germline, CDR1 is MNHEY, CDR2 SVGAGI. V gave up 5 bases and J gave up 8 bases; unmatched junction bases: 4. The length of the CDR3 is 13 residues. The CDR3 sequence: CASSQGTGGGYTF. CDR3 nucleotide sequence: TGTGCCAGCAGTCAGGGGACAGGGGGGGGCTACACCTTC.

This clone was picked up a small number of times. The CDR3 reads CASSVVGGAADTQYF. The CDR3 nucleotides read TGTGCCAGCAGCGTAGTCGGGGGGGCCGCAGATACGCAGTATTTT. The V call is TRBV9, the J call TRBJ2-3; TRBD2 matches 8 bases. The CDR3 has 15 residues. V lost 0 bases to trimming and J lost 4 bases; unmatched junction nucleotides: 4. Germline V CDR1 and CDR2: SGDLS, YYNGEE.

This clone occurred many times. The chain combines TRBV27 with TRBJ2-2; 9 nucleotides align to TRBD2. The CDR3 is 15 amino acids. Unmatched junction bases numbered 6, after V lost 5 bases and J lost 5 bases. Germline-derived CDR1 and CDR2 are MNHEY and SMNVEV (reference sequence). The CDR3 DNA follows: TGTGCCAGCAGTAGGCGGGGGGGGGAGACCGGGGAGCTGTTTTTT. Translation: CASSRRGGETGELFF.

This clone was counted ten times or more. The chain uses TRBV4-2 and TRBJ2-3; TRBD2 matches 14 bases. Germline assignment: CDR1 LGHNA and CDR2 YNFKEQ. The V and J ends lost 1 base and 4 bases, in that order; junction bases with no gene match: 1. This CDR3 is built from 16 residues. The CDR3, as DNA: TGTGCCAGCAGCCAAGGACTAGCGGGGGGGGCAGATACGCAGTATTTT. Translated: CASSQGLAGGADTQYF.

This clone has a handful of counts. J is TRBJ1-1 and V is TRBV7-2; tentative D call: TRBD1 (5 bases). Trimming pared 3 bases from V and 0 bases from J, leaving 17 bases between. The germline V gene has CDR1 SGHTA and CDR2 FQGNSA. The CDR3 spans 17 residues. The DNA of the CDR3 is TGTGCCAGCAGCTTTGCAGGGCTCACTTACATGAACACTGAAGCTTTCTTT. Its protein is CASSFAGLTYMNTEAFF.

This clone was counted many times. The gene calls are TRBV30 and TRBJ1-1; D is unresolved. There are 14 residues in the CDR3. V was shortened by 2 bases and J by 1 base, with 11 bases between the two germline ends. Germline assignment: CDR1 GTSNPN and CDR2 SVGIG (reference sequence). The CDR3 reads CAWSSGLPNTEAFF. CDR3 in DNA: TGTGCCTGGAGTTCAGGACTGCCGAACACTGAAGCTTTCTTT.

This clone was observed many times. The chain joins TRBV28 to TRBJ1-2; D may be TRBD1 (5 bases). This CDR3 contains 18 residues. V was cut by 3 bases and J by 1 base, with 21 bases left in between. Looked up from germline, CDR1 is MDHEN and CDR2 is SYDVKM. CDR3 DNA sequence: TGTGCCAGCAGTTTGGAGATTACCTGGGCAGGGCTTAACTATGGCTACACCTTC. Translating it yields CASSLEITWAGLNYGYTF.